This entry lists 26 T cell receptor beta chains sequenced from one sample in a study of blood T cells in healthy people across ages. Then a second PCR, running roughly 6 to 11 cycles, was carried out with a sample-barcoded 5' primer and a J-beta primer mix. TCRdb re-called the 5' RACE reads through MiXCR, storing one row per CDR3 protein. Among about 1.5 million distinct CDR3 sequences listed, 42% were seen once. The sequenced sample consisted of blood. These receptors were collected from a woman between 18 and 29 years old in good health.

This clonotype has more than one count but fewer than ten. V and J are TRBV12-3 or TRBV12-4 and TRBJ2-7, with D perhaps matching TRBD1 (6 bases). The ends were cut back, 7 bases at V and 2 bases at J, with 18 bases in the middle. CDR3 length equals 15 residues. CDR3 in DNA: TGTGCCAGCACCTTCAGGAACAGGGAAACCTACGAGCAGTACTTC. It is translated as CASTFRNRETYEQYF.

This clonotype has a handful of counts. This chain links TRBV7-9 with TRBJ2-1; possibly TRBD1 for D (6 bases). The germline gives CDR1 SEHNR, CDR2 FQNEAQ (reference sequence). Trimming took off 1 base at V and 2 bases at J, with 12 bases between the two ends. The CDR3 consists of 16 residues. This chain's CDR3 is CASSLGGGITYNEQFF. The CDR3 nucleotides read TGTGCCAGCAGCTTAGGTGGGGGCATCACCTACAATGAGCAGTTCTTC.

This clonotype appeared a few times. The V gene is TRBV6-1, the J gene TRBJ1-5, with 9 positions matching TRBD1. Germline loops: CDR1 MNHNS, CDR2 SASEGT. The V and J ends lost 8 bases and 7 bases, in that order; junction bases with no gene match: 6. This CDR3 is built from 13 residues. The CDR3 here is CASRGTGLQPQHF. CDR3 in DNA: TGTGCCAGCCGTGGGACAGGGCTCCAGCCCCAGCATTTT.

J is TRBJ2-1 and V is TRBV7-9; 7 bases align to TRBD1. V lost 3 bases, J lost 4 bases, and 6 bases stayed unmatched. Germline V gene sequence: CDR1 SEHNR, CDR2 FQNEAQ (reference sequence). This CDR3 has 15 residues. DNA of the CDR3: TGTGCCAGCAGCTTGGGACAGACGTATTACAATGAGCAGTTCTTC. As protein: CASSLGQTYYNEQFF.

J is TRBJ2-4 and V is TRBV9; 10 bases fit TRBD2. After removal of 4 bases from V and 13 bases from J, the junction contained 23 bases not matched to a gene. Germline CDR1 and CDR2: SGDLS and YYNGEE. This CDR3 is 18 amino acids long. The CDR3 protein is CASSTDVGLAVRRDEQYF. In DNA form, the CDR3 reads TGTGCCAGCAGCACAGATGTCGGACTAGCGGTCCGAAGGGATGAGCAGTACTTC.

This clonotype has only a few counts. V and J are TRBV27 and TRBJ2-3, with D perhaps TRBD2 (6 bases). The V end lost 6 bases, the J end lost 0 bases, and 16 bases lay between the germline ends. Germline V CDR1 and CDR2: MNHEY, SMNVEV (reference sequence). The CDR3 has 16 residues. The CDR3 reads CASSASGGASTDTQYF. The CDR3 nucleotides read TGTGCCAGCAGCGCCTCAGGAGGGGCGAGCACAGATACGCAGTATTTT.

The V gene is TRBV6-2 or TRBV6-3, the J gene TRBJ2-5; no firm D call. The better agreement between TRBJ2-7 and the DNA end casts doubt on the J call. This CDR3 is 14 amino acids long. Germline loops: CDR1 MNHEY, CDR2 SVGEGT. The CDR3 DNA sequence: TGTGCCACTGGAGATCCAATAACCCCCTACGAGCAGTACTTC. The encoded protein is CATGDPITPYEQYF.

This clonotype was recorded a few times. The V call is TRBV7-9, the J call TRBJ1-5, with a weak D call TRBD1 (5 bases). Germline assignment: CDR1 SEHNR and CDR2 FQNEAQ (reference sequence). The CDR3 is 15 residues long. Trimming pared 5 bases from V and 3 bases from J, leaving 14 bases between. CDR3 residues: CASSRAGGINQPQHF. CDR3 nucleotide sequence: TGTGCCAGCAGCCGAGCGGGGGGGATCAATCAGCCCCAGCATTTT.

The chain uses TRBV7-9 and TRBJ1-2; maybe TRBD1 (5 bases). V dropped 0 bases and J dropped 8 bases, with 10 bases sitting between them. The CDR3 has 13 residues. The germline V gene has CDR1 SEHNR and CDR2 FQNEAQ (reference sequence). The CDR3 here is CASSLAAGSGYTF. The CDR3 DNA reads TGTGCCAGCAGCTTAGCCGCAGGGTCCGGCTACACCTTC.

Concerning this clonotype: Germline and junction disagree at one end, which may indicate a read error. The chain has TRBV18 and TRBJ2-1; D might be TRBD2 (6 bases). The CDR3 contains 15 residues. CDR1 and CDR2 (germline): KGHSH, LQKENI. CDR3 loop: CASSPPMRGRDERFF. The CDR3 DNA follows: TGTGCCAGCTCACCCCCAATGCGGGGCAGGGATGAGCGGTTCTTC. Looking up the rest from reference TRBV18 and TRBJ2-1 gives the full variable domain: NAGVMQNPRHLVRRRGQEARLRCSPMKGHSHVYWYRQLPEEGLKFMVYLQKENIIDESGMPKERFSAEFPKEGPSILRIQQVVRGDSAAYFCASSPPMRGRDERFFGPGTRLTVL.

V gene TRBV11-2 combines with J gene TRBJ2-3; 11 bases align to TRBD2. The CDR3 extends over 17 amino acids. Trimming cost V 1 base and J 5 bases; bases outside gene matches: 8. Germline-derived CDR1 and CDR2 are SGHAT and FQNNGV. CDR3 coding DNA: TGTGCCAGCAGCTTAGGCGTTAGCGGGGGGGCCGGAGATACGCAGTATTTT. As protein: CASSLGVSGGAGDTQYF.

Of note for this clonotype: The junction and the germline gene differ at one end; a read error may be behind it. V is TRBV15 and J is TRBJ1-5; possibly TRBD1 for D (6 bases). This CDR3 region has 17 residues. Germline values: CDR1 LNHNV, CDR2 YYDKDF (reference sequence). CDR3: CAPSSRDILNSNQPQHF. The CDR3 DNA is TGTGCCCCCAGCAGCCGGGACATCCTTAATAGCAATCAGCCCCAGCATTTT.

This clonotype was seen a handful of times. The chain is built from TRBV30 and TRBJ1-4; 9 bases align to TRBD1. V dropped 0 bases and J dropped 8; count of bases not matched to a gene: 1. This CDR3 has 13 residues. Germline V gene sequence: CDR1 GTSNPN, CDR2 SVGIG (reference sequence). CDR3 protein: CAWSVGTGEKLFF. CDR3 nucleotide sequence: TGTGCCTGGAGTGTAGGGACAGGGGAAAAACTGTTTTTT. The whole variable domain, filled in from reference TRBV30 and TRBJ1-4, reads SQTIHQWPATLVQPVGSPLSLECTVEGTSNPNLYWYRQAAGRGLQLLFYSVGIGQISSEVPQNLSASRPQDRQFILSSKKLLLSDSGFYLCAWSVGTGEKLFFGSGTQLSVL.

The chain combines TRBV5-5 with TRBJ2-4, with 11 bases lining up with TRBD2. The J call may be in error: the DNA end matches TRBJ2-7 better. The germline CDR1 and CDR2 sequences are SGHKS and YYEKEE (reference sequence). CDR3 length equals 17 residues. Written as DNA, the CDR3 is TGTGCCAGCTCTCGTGGTTTAACTAGCGGGAGATTTTACGAGCAGTACTTC. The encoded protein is CASSRGLTSGRFYEQYF.

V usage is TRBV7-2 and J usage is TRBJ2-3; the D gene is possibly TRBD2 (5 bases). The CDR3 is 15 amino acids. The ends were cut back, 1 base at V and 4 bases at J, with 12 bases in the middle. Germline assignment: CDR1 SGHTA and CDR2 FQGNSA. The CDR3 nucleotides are TGTGCCAGCAGCTTAGTTGCGGGTCTGGCAGATACGCAGTATTTT. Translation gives CASSLVAGLADTQYF.

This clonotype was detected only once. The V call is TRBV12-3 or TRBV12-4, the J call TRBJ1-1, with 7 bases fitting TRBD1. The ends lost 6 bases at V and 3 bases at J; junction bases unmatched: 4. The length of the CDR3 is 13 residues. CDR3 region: CASRGGAYTEAFF. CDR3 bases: TGTGCCAGCAGAGGGGGCGCATACACTGAAGCTTTCTTT.

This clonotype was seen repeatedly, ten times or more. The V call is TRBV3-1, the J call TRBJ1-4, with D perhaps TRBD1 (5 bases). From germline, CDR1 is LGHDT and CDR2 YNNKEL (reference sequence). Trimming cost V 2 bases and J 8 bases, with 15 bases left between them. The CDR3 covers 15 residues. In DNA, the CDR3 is TGTGCCAGCAGCCAATCCCGGCAGGGTTGGGAAAAACTGTTTTTT. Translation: CASSQSRQGWEKLFF.

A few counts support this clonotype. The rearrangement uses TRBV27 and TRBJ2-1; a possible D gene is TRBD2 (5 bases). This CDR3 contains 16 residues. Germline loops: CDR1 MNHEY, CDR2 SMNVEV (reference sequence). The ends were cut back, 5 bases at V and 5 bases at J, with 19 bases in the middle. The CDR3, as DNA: TGTGCCAGCAGTCCAATAGCCGGGAACATTAACAATGAGCAGTTCTTC. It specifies CASSPIAGNINNEQFF.

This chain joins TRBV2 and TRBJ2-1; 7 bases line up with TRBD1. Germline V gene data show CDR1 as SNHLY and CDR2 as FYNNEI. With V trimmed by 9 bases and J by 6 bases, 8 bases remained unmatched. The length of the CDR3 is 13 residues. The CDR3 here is CARGQDFPNEQFF. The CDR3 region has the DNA TGTGCCAGAGGACAGGACTTTCCCAATGAGCAGTTCTTC.

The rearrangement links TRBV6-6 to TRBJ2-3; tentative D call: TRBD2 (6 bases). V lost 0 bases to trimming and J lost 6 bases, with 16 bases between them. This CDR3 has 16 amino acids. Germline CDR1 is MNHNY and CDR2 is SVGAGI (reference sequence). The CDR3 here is CASSYSLLAQKDTQYF. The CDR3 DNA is TGTGCCAGCAGTTACTCTCTGCTAGCGCAGAAGGATACGCAGTATTTT.

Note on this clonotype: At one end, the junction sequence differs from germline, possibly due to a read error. In DNA, the CDR3 is TGTACCACCAGCAGAGATAACGGACTAGCGGCTCCCTACGAGCAGTACTTC. Protein product: CTTSRDNGLAAPYEQYF. The chain has TRBV15 and TRBJ2-4; 10 nucleotides line up with TRBD2. The end of the DNA aligns better with TRBJ2-7, so the J call may be wrong. CDR1 LNHNV and CDR2 YYDKDF come from the germline V gene (reference sequence). This CDR3 is built from 17 residues.

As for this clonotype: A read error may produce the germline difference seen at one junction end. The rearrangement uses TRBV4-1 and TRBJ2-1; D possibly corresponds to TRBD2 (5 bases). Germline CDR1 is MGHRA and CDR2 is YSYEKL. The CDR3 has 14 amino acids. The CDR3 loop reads CASSQDMASNGQFF. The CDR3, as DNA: TGCGCCAGCAGCCAAGATATGGCTAGCAATGGGCAGTTCTTC.

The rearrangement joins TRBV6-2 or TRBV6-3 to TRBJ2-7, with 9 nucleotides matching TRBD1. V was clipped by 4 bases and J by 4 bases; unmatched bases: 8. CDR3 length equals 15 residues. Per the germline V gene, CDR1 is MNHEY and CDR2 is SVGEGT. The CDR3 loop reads CASSSPGTGFYEQYF. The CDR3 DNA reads TGTGCCAGCAGTTCCCCCGGGACAGGGTTTTACGAGCAGTACTTC.

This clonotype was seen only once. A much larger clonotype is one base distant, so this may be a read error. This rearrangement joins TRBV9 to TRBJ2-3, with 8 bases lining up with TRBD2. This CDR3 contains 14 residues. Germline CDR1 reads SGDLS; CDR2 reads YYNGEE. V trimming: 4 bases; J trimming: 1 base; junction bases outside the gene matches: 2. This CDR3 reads CASSPSGRTDTQYF. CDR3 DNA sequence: TGTGCCAGCAGCCCTAGCGGGCGCACAGATACGCAGTATTTT.

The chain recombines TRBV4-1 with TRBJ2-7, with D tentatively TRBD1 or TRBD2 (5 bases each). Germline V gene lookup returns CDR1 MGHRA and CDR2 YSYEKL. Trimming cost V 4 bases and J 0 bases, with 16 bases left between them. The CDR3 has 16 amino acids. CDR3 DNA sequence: TGCGCCAGCAGCCCGCAGGATAAGGGGAGCTCCTACGAGCAGTACTTC. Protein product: CASSPQDKGSSYEQYF.

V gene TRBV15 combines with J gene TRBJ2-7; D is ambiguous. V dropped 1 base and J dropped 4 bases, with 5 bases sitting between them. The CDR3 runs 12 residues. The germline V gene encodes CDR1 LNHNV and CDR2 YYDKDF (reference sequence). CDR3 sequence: CATSRVGYEQYF. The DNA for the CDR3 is TGTGCCACCAGCAGAGTTGGTTACGAGCAGTACTTC. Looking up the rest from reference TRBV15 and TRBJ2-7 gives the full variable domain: DAMVIQNPRYQVTQFGKPVTLSCSQTLNHNVMYWYQQKSSQAPKLLFHYYDKDFNNEADTPDNFQSRRPNTSFCFLDIRSPGLGDTAMYLCATSRVGYEQYFGPGTRLTVT.